The sequence of this T cell receptor beta chain was determined in a study of T cell responses to AZD1222 COVID-19 vaccine. In the study overall: Second-dose intervals of approximately 4 or approximately 12 weeks were pooled. Study observations and caveats: There were vaccine-associated CD4 TCRs across spike, dominant at 160-218 and 743-854. Baseline seropositives among AZD1222 recipients totaled only five to seven. A mostly white British donor set with more females was recruited, and clonal diversity was possibly underestimated.

Profiled with immunoSEQ multiplex PCR; TCRdb holds only in-frame clones, not every one. The table lists over 100,000 clones, about 93% of them singletons. Concerning this clone: Its antigen remains unidentified.

With 5 bases clipped from V and 5 bases from J, the junction kept 5 bases outside the gene matches. CDR1 and CDR2 from the germline V gene are LGHNT and FRNRAP. The CDR3 extends over 15 amino acids. The chain links TRBV12-5 to TRBJ2-7; 14 nucleotides line up with TRBD2. Sequences were derived from peripheral blood, sampled on day 0 of AZD1222 vaccination. The sequence came from an adult in good health. Written as DNA, the CDR3 is TGTGCTAGTGGTCTGGGACTAGCGGGAGTCCACGAGCAGTACTTC. It encodes CASGLGLAGVHEQYF.